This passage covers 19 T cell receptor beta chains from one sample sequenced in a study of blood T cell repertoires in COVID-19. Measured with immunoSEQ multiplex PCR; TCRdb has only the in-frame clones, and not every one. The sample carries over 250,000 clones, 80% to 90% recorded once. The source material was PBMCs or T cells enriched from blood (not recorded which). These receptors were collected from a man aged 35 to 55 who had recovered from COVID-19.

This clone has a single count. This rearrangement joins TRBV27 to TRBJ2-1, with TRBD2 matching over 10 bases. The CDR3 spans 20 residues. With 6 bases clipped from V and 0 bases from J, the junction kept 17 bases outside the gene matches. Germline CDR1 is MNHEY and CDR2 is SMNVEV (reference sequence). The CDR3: CASSPPRTSGLMSSYNEQFF. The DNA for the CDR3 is TGTGCCAGCAGCCCCCCGCGGACTAGCGGACTTATGAGCTCCTACAATGAGCAGTTCTTC.

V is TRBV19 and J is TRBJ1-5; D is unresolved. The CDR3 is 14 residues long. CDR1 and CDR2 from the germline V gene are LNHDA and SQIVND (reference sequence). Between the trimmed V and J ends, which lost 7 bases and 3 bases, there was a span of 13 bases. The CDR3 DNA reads TGTGCCAGTACCATGGGAGGGCACAATCAGCCCCAGCATTTT. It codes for CASTMGGHNQPQHF.

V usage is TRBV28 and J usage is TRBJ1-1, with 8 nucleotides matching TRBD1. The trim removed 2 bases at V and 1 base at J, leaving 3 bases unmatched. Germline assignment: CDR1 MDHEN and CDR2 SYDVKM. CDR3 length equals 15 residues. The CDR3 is CASSLTGTGNTEAFF. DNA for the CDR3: TGTGCCAGCAGTTTAACCGGGACAGGGAACACTGAAGCTTTCTTT.

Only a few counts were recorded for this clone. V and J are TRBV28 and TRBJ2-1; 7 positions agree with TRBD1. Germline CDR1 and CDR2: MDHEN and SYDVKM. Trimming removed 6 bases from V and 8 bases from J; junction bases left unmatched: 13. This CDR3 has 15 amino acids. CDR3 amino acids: CASSSGRGRVDEQFF. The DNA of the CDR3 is TGTGCCAGCAGCTCCGGTAGGGGGCGCGTTGATGAGCAGTTCTTC.

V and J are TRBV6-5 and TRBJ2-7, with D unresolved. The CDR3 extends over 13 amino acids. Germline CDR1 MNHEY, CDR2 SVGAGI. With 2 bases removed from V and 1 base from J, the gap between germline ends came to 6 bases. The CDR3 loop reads CASSYERSYEQYF. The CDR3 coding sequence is TGTGCCAGCAGTTACGAGCGATCCTACGAGCAGTACTTC.

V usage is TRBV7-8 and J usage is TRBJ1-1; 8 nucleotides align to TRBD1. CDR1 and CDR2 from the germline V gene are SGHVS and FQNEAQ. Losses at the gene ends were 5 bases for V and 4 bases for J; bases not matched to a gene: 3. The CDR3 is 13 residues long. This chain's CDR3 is CASSRTGGTEAFF. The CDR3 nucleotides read TGTGCCAGCAGCCGTACAGGGGGCACTGAAGCTTTCTTT.

The CDR3 DNA follows: TGTGCCAGCAGCGAGATTCGGACAGGGATTCTTATGAACACTGAAGCTTTCTTT. It specifies CASSEIRTGILMNTEAFF. J is TRBJ1-1 and V is TRBV13, with 8 bases identical to TRBD1. The germline CDR1 and CDR2 sequences are PRHDT and FYEKMQ (reference sequence). The CDR3 sequence is 18 residues long. V shed 5 bases, J shed 0 bases, and the junction held 14 bases outside the gene matches.

The CDR3, as DNA: TGTGCCAGCAGCTTAGCCGGGAGTGTCTCCTACAATGAGCAGTTCTTC. It codes for CASSLAGSVSYNEQFF. The genes are TRBV7-9 and TRBJ2-1; tentatively, D is TRBD2 (6 bases). Germline lookup yields CDR1 SEHNR and CDR2 FQNEAQ (reference sequence). The CDR3 has 16 residues. Trimming took off 0 bases at V and 0 bases at J, with 9 bases between the two ends.

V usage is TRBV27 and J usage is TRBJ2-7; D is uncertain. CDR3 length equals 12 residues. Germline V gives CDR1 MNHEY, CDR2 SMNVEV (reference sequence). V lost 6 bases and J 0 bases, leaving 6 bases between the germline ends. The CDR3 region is CASRARSYEQYF. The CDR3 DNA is TGTGCCAGCAGGGCCCGCTCCTACGAGCAGTACTTC.

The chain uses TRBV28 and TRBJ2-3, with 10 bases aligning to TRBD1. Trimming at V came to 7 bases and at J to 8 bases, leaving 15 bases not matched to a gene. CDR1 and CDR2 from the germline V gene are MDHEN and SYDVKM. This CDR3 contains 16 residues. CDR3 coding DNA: TGTGCCAGCACCCCCCGAGGACAGGGGGATTTAGTTACGCAGTATTTT. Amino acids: CASTPRGQGDLVTQYF.

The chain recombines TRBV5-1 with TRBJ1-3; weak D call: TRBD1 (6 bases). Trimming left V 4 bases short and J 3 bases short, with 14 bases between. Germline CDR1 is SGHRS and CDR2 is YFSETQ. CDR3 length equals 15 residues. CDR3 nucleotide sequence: TGCGCCAGCAGCGGGACATGGGGCAGTGGAAACACCATATATTTT. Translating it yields CASSGTWGSGNTIYF.

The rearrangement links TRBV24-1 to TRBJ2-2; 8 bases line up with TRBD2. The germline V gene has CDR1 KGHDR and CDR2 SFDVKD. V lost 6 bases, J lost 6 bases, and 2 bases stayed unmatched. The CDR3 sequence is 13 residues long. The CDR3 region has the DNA TGTGCCACCAGTTCGCGGGGGGCCGGGGAGCTGTTTTTT. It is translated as CATSSRGAGELFF.

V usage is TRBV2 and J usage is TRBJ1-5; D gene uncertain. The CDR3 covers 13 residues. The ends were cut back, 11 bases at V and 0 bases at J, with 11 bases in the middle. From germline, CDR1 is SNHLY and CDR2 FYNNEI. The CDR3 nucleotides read TGTGCCGGGAACCGGGATAGCAATCAGCCCCAGCATTTT. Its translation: CAGNRDSNQPQHF.

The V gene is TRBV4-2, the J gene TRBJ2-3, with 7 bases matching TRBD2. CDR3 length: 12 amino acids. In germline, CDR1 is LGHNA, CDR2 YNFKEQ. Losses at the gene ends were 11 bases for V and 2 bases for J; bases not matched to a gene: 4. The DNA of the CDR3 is TGTGCCTCCGGGGGGAACACAGATACGCAGTATTTT. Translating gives CASGGNTDTQYF.

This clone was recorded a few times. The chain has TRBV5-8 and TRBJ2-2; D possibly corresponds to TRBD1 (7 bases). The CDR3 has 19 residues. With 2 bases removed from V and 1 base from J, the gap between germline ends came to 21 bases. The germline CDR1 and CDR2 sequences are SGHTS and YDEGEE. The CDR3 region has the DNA TGTGCCAGCAGCTTCCGCGGGGTGCCGGGACAGCTGAACACCGGGGAGCTGTTTTTT. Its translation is CASSFRGVPGQLNTGELFF.

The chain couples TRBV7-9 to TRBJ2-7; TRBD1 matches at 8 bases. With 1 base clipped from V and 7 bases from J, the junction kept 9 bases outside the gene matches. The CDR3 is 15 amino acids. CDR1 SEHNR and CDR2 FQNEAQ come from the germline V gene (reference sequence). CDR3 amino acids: CASSLGARGLEEQYF. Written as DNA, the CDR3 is TGTGCCAGCAGCTTAGGCGCCAGGGGGCTGGAGGAGCAGTACTTC.

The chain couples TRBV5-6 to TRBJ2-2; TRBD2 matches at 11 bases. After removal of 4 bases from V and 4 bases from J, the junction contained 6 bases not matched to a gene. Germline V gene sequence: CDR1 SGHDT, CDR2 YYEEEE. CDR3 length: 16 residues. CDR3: CASSPAGLAVTGELFF. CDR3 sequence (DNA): TGTGCCAGCAGCCCGGCGGGACTAGCGGTCACCGGGGAGCTGTTTTTT.

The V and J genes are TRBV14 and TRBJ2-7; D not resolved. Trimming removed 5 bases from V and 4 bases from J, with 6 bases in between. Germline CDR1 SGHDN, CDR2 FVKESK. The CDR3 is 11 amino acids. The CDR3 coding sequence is TGTGCCAGCAGCGAGGTATACGAGCAGTACTTC. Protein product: CASSEVYEQYF. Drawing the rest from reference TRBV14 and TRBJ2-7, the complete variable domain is EAGVTQFPSHSVIEKGQTVTLRCDPISGHDNLYWYRRVMGKEIKFLLHFVKESKQDESGMPNNRFLAERTGGTYSTLKVQPAELEDSGVYFCASSEVYEQYFGPGTRLTVT.

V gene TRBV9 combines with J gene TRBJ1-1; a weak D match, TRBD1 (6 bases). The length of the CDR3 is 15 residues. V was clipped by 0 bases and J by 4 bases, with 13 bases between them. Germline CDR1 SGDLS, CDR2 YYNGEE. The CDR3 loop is CASSVEGGRGTEAFF. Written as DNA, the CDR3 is TGTGCCAGCAGCGTAGAAGGGGGTCGGGGCACTGAAGCTTTCTTT. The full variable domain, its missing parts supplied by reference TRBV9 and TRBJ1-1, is DSGVTQTPKHLITATGQRVTLRCSPRSGDLSVYWYQQSLDQGLQFLIQYYNGEERAKGNILERFSAQQFPDLHSELNLSSLELGDSALYFCASSVEGGRGTEAFFGQGTRLTVV.